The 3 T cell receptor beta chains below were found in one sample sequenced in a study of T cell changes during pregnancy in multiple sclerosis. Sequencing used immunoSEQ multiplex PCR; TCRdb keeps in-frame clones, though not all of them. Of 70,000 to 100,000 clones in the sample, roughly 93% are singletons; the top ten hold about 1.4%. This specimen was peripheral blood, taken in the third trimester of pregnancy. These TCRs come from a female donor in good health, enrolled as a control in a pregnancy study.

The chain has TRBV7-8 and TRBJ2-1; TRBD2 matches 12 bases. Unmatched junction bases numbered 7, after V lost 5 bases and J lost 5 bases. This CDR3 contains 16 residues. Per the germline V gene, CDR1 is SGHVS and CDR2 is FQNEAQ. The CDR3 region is CASSPRLAGDNNEQFF. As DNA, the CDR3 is TGTGCCAGCAGCCCTCGACTAGCGGGAGACAACAATGAGCAGTTCTTC.

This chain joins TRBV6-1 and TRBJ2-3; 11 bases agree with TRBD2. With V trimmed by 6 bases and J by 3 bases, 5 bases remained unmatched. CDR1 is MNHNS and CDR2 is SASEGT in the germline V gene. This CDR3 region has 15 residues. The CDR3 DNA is TGTGCCAGCAGACTAGCGGGAGTTTGGACAGATACGCAGTATTTT. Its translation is CASRLAGVWTDTQYF.

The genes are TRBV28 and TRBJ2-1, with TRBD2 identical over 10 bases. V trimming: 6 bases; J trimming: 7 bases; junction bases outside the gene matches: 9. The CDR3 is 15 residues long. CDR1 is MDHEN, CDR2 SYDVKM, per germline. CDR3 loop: CASRGSGRALNEQFF. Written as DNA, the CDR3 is TGTGCCAGCAGGGGAAGCGGGAGGGCCTTAAATGAGCAGTTCTTC.